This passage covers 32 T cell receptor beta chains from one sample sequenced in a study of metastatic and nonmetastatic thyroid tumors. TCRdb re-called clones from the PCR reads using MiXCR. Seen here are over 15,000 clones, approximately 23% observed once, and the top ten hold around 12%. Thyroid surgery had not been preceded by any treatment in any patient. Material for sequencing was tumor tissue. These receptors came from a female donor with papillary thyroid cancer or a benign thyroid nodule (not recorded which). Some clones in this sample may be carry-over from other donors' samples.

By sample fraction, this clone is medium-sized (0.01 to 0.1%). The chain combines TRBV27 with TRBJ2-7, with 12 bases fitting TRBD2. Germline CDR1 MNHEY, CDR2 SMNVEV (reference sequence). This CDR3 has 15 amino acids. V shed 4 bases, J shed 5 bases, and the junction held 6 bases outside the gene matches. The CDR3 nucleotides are TGTGCCAGCAGTTCTCAGACTAGCGGGAGACACGAGCAGTACTTC. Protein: CASSSQTSGRHEQYF.

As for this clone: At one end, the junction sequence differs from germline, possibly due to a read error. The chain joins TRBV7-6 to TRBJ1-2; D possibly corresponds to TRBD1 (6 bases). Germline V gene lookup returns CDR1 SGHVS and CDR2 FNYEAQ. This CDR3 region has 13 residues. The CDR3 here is CASSLPQGHGYTF. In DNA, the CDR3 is TGTGCCAGCAGCTTGCCACAGGGACATGGCTACACATTC.

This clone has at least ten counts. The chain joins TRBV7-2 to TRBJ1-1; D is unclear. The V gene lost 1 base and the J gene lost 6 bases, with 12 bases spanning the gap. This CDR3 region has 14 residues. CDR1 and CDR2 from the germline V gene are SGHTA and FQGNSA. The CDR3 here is CASSLVGSGSEAFF. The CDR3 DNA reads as TGTGCCAGCAGCTTAGTAGGATCGGGATCTGAAGCTTTCTTT.

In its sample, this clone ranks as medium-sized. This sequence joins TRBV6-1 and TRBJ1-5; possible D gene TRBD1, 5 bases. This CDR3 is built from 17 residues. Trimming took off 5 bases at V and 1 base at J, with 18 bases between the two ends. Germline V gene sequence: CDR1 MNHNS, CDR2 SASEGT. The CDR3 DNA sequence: TGTGCCAGCAGTCACAGCGCGAAAGGGGCGAGCAATCAGCCCCAGCATTTT. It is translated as CASSHSAKGASNQPQHF.

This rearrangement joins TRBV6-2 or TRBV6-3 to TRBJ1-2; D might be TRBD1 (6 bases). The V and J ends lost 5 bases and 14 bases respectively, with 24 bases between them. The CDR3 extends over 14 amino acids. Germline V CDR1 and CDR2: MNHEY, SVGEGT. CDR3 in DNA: TGTGCCAGCAGTCTTACAGGGCGACTCGGGGGGGAGACCTTC. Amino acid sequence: CASSLTGRLGGETF.

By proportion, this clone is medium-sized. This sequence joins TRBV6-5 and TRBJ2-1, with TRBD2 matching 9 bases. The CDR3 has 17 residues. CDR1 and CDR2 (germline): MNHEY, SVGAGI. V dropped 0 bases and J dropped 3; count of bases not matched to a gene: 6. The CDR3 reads CASSYSPASGVYNEQFF. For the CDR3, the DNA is TGTGCCAGCAGTTACTCACCGGCTAGCGGGGTCTACAATGAGCAGTTCTTC.

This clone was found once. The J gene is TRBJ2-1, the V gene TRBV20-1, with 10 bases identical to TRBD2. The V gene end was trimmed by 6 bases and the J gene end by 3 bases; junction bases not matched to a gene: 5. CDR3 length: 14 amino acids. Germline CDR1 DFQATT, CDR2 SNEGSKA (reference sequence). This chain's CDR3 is CSAASGRDYNEQFF. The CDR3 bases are TGCAGTGCCGCGAGCGGGAGGGACTACAATGAGCAGTTCTTC.

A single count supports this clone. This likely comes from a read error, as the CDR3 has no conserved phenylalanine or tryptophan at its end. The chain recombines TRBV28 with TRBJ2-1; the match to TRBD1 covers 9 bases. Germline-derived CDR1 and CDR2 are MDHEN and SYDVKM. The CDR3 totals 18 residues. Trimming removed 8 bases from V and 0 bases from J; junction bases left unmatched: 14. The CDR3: CASGGQGVRGSSYNEQFL. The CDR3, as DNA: TGTGCCAGCGGGGGACAGGGCGTCCGAGGGAGCTCCTACAATGAGCAGTTCCTC.

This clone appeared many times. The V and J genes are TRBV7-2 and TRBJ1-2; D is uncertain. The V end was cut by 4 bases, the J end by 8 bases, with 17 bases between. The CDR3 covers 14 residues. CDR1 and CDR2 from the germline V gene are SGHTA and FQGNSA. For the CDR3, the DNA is TGTGCCAGCAGCTCGATAGATGGCTTCAGCGGCTACACCTTC. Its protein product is CASSSIDGFSGYTF. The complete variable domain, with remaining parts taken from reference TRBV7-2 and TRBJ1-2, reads GAGVSQSPSNKVTEKGKDVELRCDPISGHTALYWYRQSLGQGLEFLIYFQGNSAPDKSGLPSDRFSAERTGGSVSTLTIQRTQQEDSAVYLCASSSIDGFSGYTFGSGTRLTVV.

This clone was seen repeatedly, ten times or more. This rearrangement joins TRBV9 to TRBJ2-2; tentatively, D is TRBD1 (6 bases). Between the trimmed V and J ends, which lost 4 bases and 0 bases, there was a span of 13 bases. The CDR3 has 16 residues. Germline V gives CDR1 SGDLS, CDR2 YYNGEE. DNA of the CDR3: TGTGCCAGCAGCACTGACAGGCCAACGAACACCGGGGAGCTGTTTTTT. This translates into CASSTDRPTNTGELFF.

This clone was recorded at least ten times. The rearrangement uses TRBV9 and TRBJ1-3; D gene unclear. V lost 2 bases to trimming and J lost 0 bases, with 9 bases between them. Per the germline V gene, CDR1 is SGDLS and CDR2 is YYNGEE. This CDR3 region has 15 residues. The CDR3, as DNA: TGTGCCAGCAGCGTCCTGGAAAGCTCTGGAAACACCATATATTTT. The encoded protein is CASSVLESSGNTIYF.

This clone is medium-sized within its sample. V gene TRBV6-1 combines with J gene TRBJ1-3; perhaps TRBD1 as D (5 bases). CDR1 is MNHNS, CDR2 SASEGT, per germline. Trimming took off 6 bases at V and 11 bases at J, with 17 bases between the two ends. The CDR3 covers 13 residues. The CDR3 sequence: CASRGTDSGAIYF. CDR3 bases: TGTGCCAGCAGGGGGACTGACTCTGGTGCCATATATTTT.

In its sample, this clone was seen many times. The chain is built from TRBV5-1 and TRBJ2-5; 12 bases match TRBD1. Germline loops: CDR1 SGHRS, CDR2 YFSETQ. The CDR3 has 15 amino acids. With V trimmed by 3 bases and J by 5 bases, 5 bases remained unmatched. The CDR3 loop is CASSWGDRGLETQYF. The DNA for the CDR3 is TGCGCCAGCAGCTGGGGGGACAGGGGGCTGGAGACCCAGTACTTC.

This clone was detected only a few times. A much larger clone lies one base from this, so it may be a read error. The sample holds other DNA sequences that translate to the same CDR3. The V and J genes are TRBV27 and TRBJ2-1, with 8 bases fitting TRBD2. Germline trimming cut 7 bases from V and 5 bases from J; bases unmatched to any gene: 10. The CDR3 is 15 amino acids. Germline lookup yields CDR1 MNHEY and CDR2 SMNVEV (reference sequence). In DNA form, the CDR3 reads TGTGCCAGCACAGAGAAAGCGGGAGTACACAATGAGCAGTTCTTC. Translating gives CASTEKAGVHNEQFF.

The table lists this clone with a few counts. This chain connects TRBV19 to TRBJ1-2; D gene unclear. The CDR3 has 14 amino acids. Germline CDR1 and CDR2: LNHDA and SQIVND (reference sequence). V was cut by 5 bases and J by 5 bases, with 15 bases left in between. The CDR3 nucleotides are TGTGCCAGTAGTGATCCTGGTGGGGTTTATGGCTACACCTTC. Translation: CASSDPGGVYGYTF.

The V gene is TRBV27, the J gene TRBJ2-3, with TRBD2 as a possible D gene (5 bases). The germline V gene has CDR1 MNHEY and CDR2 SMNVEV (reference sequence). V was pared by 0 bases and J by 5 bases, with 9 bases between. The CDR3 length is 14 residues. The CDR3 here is CASSLSGIGDTQYF. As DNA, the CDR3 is TGTGCCAGCAGTTTATCCGGGATAGGAGATACGCAGTATTTT.

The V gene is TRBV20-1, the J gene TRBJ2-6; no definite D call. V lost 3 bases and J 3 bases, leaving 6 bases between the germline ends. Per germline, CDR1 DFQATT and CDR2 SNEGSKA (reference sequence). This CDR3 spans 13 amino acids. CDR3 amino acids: CSASVGGANVLTF. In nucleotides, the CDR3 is TGCAGTGCTAGTGTCGGTGGGGCCAACGTCCTGACTTTC.

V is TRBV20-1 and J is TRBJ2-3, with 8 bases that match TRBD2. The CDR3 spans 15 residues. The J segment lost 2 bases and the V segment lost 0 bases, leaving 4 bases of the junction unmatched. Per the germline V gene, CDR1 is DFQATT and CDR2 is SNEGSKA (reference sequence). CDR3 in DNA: TGCAGTGCTAGAGAGGGAGCGGGAGACACAGATACGCAGTATTTT. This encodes CSAREGAGDTDTQYF.

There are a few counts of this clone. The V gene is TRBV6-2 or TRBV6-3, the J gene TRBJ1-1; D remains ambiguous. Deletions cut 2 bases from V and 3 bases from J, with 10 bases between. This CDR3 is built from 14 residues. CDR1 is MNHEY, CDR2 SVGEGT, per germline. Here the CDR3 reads CASSYGERDTEAFF. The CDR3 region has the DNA TGTGCCAGCAGTTACGGGGAGCGGGACACTGAAGCTTTCTTT.

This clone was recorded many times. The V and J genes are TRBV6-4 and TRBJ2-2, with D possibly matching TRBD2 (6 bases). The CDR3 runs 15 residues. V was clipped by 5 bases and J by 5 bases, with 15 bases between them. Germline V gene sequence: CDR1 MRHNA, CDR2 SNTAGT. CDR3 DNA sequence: TGTGCCAGCAGTAATCAAGGAGGGGATACCGGGGAGCTGTTTTTT. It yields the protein CASSNQGGDTGELFF.

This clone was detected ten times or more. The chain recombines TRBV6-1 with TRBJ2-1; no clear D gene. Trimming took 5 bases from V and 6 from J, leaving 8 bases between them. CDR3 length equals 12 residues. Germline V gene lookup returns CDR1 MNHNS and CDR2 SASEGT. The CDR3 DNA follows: TGTGCCAGCAGTTCAGTTTTCAATGAGCAGTTCTTC. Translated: CASSSVFNEQFF.

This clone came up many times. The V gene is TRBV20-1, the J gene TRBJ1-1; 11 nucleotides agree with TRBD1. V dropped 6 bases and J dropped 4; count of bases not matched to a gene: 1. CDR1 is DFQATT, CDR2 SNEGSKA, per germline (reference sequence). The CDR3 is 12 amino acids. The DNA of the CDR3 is TGCAGTGCCGGGACAGGGGGCACTGAAGCTTTCTTT. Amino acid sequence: CSAGTGGTEAFF.

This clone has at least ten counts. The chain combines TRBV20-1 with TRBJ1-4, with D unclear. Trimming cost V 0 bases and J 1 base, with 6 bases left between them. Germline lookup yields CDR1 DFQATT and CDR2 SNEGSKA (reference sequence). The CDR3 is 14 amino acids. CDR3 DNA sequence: TGCAGTGCTAGAGATCGGGAAACTAATGAAAAACTGTTTTTT. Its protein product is CSARDRETNEKLFF.

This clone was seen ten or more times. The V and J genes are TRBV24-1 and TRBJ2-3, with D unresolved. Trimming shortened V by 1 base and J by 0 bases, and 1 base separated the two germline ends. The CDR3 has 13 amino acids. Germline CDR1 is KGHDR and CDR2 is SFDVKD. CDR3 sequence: CATSDFSTDTQYF. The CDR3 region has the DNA TGTGCCACCAGTGATTTCAGCACAGATACGCAGTATTTT.

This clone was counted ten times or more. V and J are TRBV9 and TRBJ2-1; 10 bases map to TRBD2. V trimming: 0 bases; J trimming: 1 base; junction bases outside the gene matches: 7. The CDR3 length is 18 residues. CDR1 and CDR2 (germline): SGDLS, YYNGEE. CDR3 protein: CASSVGASGSPSYNEQFF. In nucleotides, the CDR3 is TGTGCCAGCAGCGTAGGGGCTAGCGGGAGTCCATCCTACAATGAGCAGTTCTTC.

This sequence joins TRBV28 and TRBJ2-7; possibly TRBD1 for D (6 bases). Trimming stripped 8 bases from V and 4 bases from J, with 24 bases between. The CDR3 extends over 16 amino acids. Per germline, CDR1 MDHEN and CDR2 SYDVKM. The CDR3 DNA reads TGTGCCAGCGCCCACGGGCAGGGGTCAACCTTTTACGAGCAGTACTTC. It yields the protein CASAHGQGSTFYEQYF.

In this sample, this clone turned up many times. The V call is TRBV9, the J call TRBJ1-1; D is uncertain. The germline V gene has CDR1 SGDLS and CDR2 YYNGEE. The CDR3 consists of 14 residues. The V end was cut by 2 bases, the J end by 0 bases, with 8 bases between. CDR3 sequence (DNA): TGTGCCAGCAGCGTTGTGGTTATGAACACTGAAGCTTTCTTT. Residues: CASSVVVMNTEAFF.

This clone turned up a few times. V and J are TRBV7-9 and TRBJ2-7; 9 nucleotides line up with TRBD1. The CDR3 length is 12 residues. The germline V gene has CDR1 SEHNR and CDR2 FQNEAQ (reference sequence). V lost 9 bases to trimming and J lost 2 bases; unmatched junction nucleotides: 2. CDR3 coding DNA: TGTGCCAGTCGACAGGGGGCCTACGAGCAGTACTTC. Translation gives CASRQGAYEQYF.

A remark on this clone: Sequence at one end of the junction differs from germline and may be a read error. As DNA, the CDR3 is TGTGCCAGCAGTTGGACAGGGTGGGCTTATTGCTACGCCTTC. Protein sequence: CASSWTGWAYCYAF. V is TRBV12-3 or TRBV12-4 and J is TRBJ1-2, with 8 positions matching TRBD1. The CDR3 totals 14 residues.

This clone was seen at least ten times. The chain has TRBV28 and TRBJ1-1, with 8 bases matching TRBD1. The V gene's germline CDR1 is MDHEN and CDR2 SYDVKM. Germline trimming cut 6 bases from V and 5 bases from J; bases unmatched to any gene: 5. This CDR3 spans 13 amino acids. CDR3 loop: CASRTGVWTEAFF. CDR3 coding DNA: TGTGCCAGCAGGACAGGGGTCTGGACTGAAGCTTTCTTT. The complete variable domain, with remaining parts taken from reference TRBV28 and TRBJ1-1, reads DVKVTQSSRYLVKRTGEKVFLECVQDMDHENMFWYRQDPGLGLRLIYFSYDVKMKEKGDIPEGYSVSREKKERFSLILESASTNQTSMYLCASRTGVWTEAFFGQGTRLTVV.

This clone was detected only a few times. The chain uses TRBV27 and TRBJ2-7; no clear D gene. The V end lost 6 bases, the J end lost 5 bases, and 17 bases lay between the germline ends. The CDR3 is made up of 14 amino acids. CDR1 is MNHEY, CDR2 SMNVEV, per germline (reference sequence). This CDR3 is CASSRSGFPNEQYF. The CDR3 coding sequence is TGTGCCAGCAGCCGATCCGGGTTCCCTAACGAGCAGTACTTC.

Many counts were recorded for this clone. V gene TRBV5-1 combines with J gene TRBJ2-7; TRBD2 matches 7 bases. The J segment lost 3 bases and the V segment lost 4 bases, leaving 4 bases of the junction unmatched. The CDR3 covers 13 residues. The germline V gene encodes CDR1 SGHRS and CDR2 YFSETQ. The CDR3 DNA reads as TGCGCCAGCAGCCAAGAGCGGGACTACGAGCAGTACTTC. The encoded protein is CASSQERDYEQYF.